This T cell receptor (beta chain) was sequenced during a study of OX40 agonist ivuxolimab in advanced cancers. Study overall: Eligibility admitted prior anti-PD-1, anti-PD-L1 or anti-CTLA-4 therapy; about 42% had some.

About this clone itself: Its antigen is not identified.

Collection of blood occurred at baseline, at cycle 4 day 1, and at cycle 7 day 1. Assay used: immunoSEQ multiplex PCR; TCRdb lists only in-frame clones, some missing. The sample consists of about 14,000 clones, 82% of them appearing once. This CDR3 is built from 14 residues. The V gene's germline CDR1 is SGHAT and CDR2 FQNNGV. V was cut by 3 bases and J by 8 bases, with 16 bases left in between. General study points: The study observed clonal expansion of CD4+ and CD8+ blood T cells by week 6 at 0.1 to 3.0 mg/kg.

The sequence derives from an adult with an advanced solid tumor such as melanoma, head and neck, liver or kidney cancer. The chain links TRBV11-2 to TRBJ1-2, with D possibly being TRBD1 (5 bases). The specimen was CD4+ or CD8+ T cells sorted from blood, collected in a trial of the OX40 agonist ivuxolimab. CDR3 nucleotide sequence: TGTGCCAGCAGCTTCCCCCAGGGAATTCGGGGCTACACCTTC. Its translation: CASSFPQGIRGYTF.